This TCR beta chain stems from a study of cytomegalovirus exposure and HLA in healthy donors. The J segment lost 3 bases and the V segment lost 4 bases, leaving 4 bases of the junction unmatched. The CDR3 extends over 15 amino acids. CDR1 and CDR2 from the germline V gene are SGHRS and YFSETQ. Turning to this clone: The antigen is undetermined.

The study ran its PCR with 60 Vbeta and 13 Jbeta primers. Using immunoSEQ multiplex PCR, the repertoire was profiled, and TCRdb retains in-frame clones only, with some absent. The repertoire holds 85,000 to 130,000 clones, with roughly 80% as singletons. Study results and limitations: In a later analysis, TCR beta V- and J-gene trimming was associated with a missense DCLRE1C variant. The investigators catalogued 150 to 200 TCR beta chains as cytomegalovirus-associated. TRBV6-2, TRBV6-3 and some other V segments were excluded as indistinguishable. By a later analysis, the bulk of CMV-associated TCR beta chains appeared HLA-restricted.

Sequenced sample: PBMCs. The chain has TRBV5-1 and TRBJ1-5; TRBD1 aligns across 10 bases. The sequence derives from a man aged 55 to 69 in good health and CMV-seronegative. The CDR3 protein is CASSLDRGINQPQHF. CDR3 bases: TGCGCCAGCAGCCTGGACAGGGGGATCAATCAGCCCCAGCATTTT. Combining the CDR3 with reference TRBV5-1 and TRBJ1-5 gives the whole variable domain KAGVTQTPRYLIKTRGQQVTLSCSPISGHRSVSWYQQTPGQGLQFLFEYFSETQRNKGNFPGRFSGRQFSNSRSEMNVSTLELGDSALYLCASSLDRGINQPQHFGDGTRLSIL.